This T cell receptor (beta chain) is drawn from a study of T-cell memory formation after mild COVID-19. TCRdb reanalysed the 5' RACE reads using MiXCR and keeps one entry per CDR3 protein. The table lists 250,000 to 300,000 distinct CDR3 sequences, 15% to 20% of them singletons, with 22% in the top ten. The germline V and J ends were trimmed by 5 bases and 3 bases, with 17 bases remaining between them. The CDR3 contains 16 residues. Germline V CDR1 and CDR2: SGHTA, FQGNSA. In this sample, this clonotype turned up a few times. What it binds is unknown. Study-level results: Largely, contracting CD4+ clones fell within CM and EM, and contracting CD8+ clones within EMRA.

Sequences were obtained from PBMCs or a T cell subset sorted from them (not recorded which). The chain recombines TRBV7-2 with TRBJ1-5, with a possible D match to TRBD1 (5 bases). This receptor was identified in a man aged 18 to 35 who had mild COVID-19 (a few samples of this study predate the infection). Cell type and time point are not known. The CDR3 DNA reads TGTGCCAGCAGCCAATGGATGGCAGGGAACAATCAGCCCCAGCATTTT. This gives the protein CASSQWMAGNNQPQHF.